These 20 T cell receptor beta chains were sequenced from one sample in a study of T cell changes during pregnancy in multiple sclerosis. The repertoire was sequenced with immunoSEQ multiplex PCR; TCRdb's copy has only in-frame clones and lacks some. The repertoire consists of around 130,000 clones, with approximately 93% occurring once and the leading ten covering roughly 5.7%. The sequencing used peripheral blood, collected before pregnancy. The receptor set was obtained from a female donor with multiple sclerosis, enrolled in a pregnancy study.

The V call is TRBV27, the J call TRBJ2-7, with TRBD1 matching over 10 bases. The CDR3 totals 13 residues. The trim removed 6 bases at V and 6 bases at J, leaving 5 bases unmatched. The germline V gene encodes CDR1 MNHEY and CDR2 SMNVEV (reference sequence). CDR3 region: CASSRDRGSEQYF. CDR3 DNA sequence: TGTGCCAGCAGCCGGGACAGGGGTTCCGAGCAGTACTTC.

In this sample, this clone turned up once. The V call is TRBV4-2, the J call TRBJ1-2; a weak D match, TRBD1 (6 bases). The CDR3 extends over 16 amino acids. Germline V gene lookup returns CDR1 LGHNA and CDR2 YNFKEQ. Trimming removed 0 bases from V and 4 bases from J, with 15 bases in between. CDR3 nucleotides: TGTGCCAGCAGCCAAGAACGATCGGCAGGGGCCTATGGCTACACCTTC. This translates into CASSQERSAGAYGYTF.

The table lists this clone with a count of one. V and J are TRBV20-1 and TRBJ1-2, with a weak D call TRBD1 (6 bases). Germline V gene lookup returns CDR1 DFQATT and CDR2 SNEGSKA (reference sequence). This CDR3 has 11 residues. The V end lost 3 bases, the J end lost 14 bases, and 16 bases lay between the germline ends. The CDR3 nucleotides read TGCAGTGCTAGTTCTAAGGGGGGGGAGACCTTC. It is translated as CSASSKGGETF.

Here the CDR3 reads CASSLDGSGTDTQYF. CDR3 coding DNA: TGTGCCAGCAGCTTAGATGGTAGCGGCACAGATACGCAGTATTTT. The chain joins TRBV11-2 to TRBJ2-3; D is perhaps TRBD2 (5 bases). CDR1 is SGHAT, CDR2 FQNNGV, per germline. The germline V and J ends were trimmed by 0 bases and 1 base, with 8 bases remaining between them. The CDR3 has 15 amino acids. The full variable domain, in which reference TRBV11-2 and TRBJ2-3 provide the parts outside the CDR3, is EAGVAQSPRYKIIEKRQSVAFWCNPISGHATLYWYQQILGQGPKLLIQFQNNGVVDDSQLPKDRFSAERLKGVDSTLKIQPAKLEDSAVYLCASSLDGSGTDTQYFGPGTRLTVL.

The V gene is TRBV9, the J gene TRBJ1-3, with 7 bases identical to TRBD1. V shed 4 bases, J shed 4 bases, and the junction held 5 bases outside the gene matches. The length of the CDR3 is 14 residues. Germline CDR1 is SGDLS and CDR2 is YYNGEE. The CDR3 loop reads CASSLGTVGNTIYF. The CDR3 DNA is TGTGCCAGCAGCTTAGGGACAGTCGGAAACACCATATATTTT.

The CDR3 DNA reads as TGCGCCAGCACCACGCGGCAGGGGGGAGAGACCCAGTACTTC. Its translation: CASTTRQGGETQYF. The V and J genes are TRBV5-1 and TRBJ2-5; D perhaps matches TRBD1 (7 bases). Germline V gene lookup returns CDR1 SGHRS and CDR2 YFSETQ. This CDR3 contains 14 residues. V lost 6 bases and J lost 4, with 16 bases in between.

The chain joins TRBV10-1 to TRBJ1-6; D gene ambiguous. The germline V gene encodes CDR1 WNHNN and CDR2 SYGVQD (reference sequence). The CDR3 runs 14 residues. Deletions cut 6 bases from V and 6 bases from J, with 12 bases between. The CDR3 DNA follows: TGCGCCAGCAGCGTCGGGAGGACTAATTCACCCCTCCACTTT. Translating gives CASSVGRTNSPLHF.

The chain couples TRBV30 to TRBJ1-2, with 8 bases matching TRBD1. Germline V lookup: CDR1 GTSNPN, CDR2 SVGIG (reference sequence). This CDR3 region has 14 residues. J lost 7 bases, V lost 2 bases, and 9 bases had no gene match. In DNA, the CDR3 is TGTGCCTGGAGTACGGACAGGGTTAGGGGTGGCTACACCTTC. This translates into CAWSTDRVRGGYTF.

The rearrangement joins TRBV4-1 to TRBJ1-2; tentative D call: TRBD1 (5 bases). Germline V CDR1 and CDR2: MGHRA, YSYEKL. Trimming took 0 bases from V and 0 from J, leaving 8 bases between them. The CDR3 sequence is 15 residues long. The CDR3 DNA follows: TGCGCCAGCAGCCAAGAGGGGGGTTCTAACTATGGCTACACCTTC. As protein: CASSQEGGSNYGYTF.

The chain couples TRBV21-1 to TRBJ2-1; the table's TRBD2 call for D was not verified on the DNA. TRBV21-1 constitutes a pseudogene. CDR3 size: 14 residues. The CDR3 region is CASTHASRDNEQFF. In nucleotides, the CDR3 is TGTGCCAGCACCCATGCGTCGAGGGACAATGAGCAGTTCTTC.

The V and J genes are TRBV21-1 and TRBJ2-3; the table's D call TRBD2 went unverified against the DNA. TRBV21-1 is a pseudogene. The CDR3 is made up of 20 amino acids. The CDR3, as DNA: TGTGCCAGCAGCAAGGCCGGGACTAGCGGGAGACAGGGGGGTACAGATACGCAGTATTTT. Protein product: CASSKAGTSGRQGGTDTQYF.

This rearrangement joins TRBV19 to TRBJ1-5, with 7 bases identical to TRBD1. V shed 7 bases and J 6 bases; nucleotides not matched to a gene: 9. The CDR3 is made up of 14 amino acids. The germline CDR1 and CDR2 sequences are LNHDA and SQIVND (reference sequence). CDR3 bases: TGTGCCAGTACCGTCCGACAGGGCAGTCAGCCCCAGCATTTT. This sequence encodes CASTVRQGSQPQHF.

The rearrangement joins TRBV5-8 to TRBJ2-3; 7 positions agree with TRBD2. Trimming removed 0 bases from V and 2 bases from J; junction bases left unmatched: 0. In germline, CDR1 is SGHTS, CDR2 YDEGEE. CDR3 length equals 14 residues. CDR3: CASSLGLATDTQYF. DNA of the CDR3: TGTGCCAGCAGCTTGGGACTAGCCACAGATACGCAGTATTTT. Based on the CDR3 plus reference TRBV5-8 and TRBJ2-3, the full variable domain is EAGVTQSPTHLIKTRGQQATLRCSPISGHTSVYWYQQALGLGLQFLLWYDEGEERNRGNFPPRFSGRQFPNYSSELNVNALELEDSALYLCASSLGLATDTQYFGPGTRLTVL.

The chain carries TRBV19 and TRBJ2-2; D is possibly TRBD1 (6 bases). Germline lookup yields CDR1 LNHDA and CDR2 SQIVND (reference sequence). There are 17 residues in the CDR3. V lost 4 bases to trimming and J lost 3 bases, with 18 bases between them. CDR3: CASSREGGMLDTGELFF. The CDR3, as DNA: TGTGCCAGTAGTAGGGAAGGGGGTATGTTAGACACCGGGGAGCTGTTTTTT.

The rearrangement links TRBV9 to TRBJ1-5, with D uncertain. The V end lost 0 bases, the J end lost 7 bases, and 14 bases lay between the germline ends. Germline CDR1 and CDR2: SGDLS and YYNGEE. This CDR3 has 15 amino acids. As DNA, the CDR3 is TGTGCCAGCAGCGTAGGAGGCGGGGAAGGGCAGCCCCAGCATTTT. Translation gives CASSVGGGEGQPQHF.

This clone was counted many times. CDR3 nucleotide sequence: TGTGCCAGCTCACCTTCCAGGTTCGCCCTGAATTCACCCCTCCACTTT. Translation gives CASSPSRFALNSPLHF. The chain has TRBV18 and TRBJ1-6; D gene ambiguous. CDR1 is KGHSH, CDR2 LQKENI, per germline. This CDR3 is built from 16 residues. The V gene lost 3 bases and the J gene lost 7 bases, with 16 bases spanning the gap. The full variable domain, with the rest looked up from reference TRBV18 and TRBJ1-6, is NAGVMQNPRHLVRRRGQEARLRCSPMKGHSHVYWYRQLPEEGLKFMVYLQKENIIDESGMPKERFSAEFPKEGPSILRIQQVVRGDSAAYFCASSPSRFALNSPLHFGNGTRLTVT.

The chain carries TRBV2 and TRBJ2-2, with 11 bases identical to TRBD2. With V trimmed by 5 bases and J by 5 bases, 4 bases remained unmatched. The CDR3 length is 15 residues. The germline V gene encodes CDR1 SNHLY and CDR2 FYNNEI. As DNA, the CDR3 is TGTGCCAGCAGTACTAGCGGGAGAAAGACCGGGGAGCTGTTTTTT. It specifies CASSTSGRKTGELFF.

V gene TRBV10-2 combines with J gene TRBJ1-1; D is unresolved. The length of the CDR3 is 12 residues. Trimming removed 2 bases from V and 11 bases from J, with 12 bases in between. Germline CDR1 reads WSHSY; CDR2 reads SAAADI. CDR3 DNA sequence: TGCGCCAGCAGTGAGGAAGGACTGAAGGCTTTCTTT. It encodes CASSEEGLKAFF.

The chain recombines TRBV9 with TRBJ2-1, with D unclear. Per germline, CDR1 SGDLS and CDR2 YYNGEE. CDR3 length: 12 amino acids. Trimming pared 4 bases from V and 5 bases from J, leaving 7 bases between. CDR3 loop: CASSPQDNEQFF. The CDR3 nucleotides are TGTGCCAGCAGCCCCCAGGACAATGAGCAGTTCTTC.

The chain couples TRBV4-2 to TRBJ1-3, with 10 positions matching TRBD1. V was clipped by 1 base and J by 2 bases; unmatched bases: 2. CDR3 length: 16 residues. CDR1 is LGHNA, CDR2 YNFKEQ, per germline. In DNA form, the CDR3 reads TGTGCCAGCAGCCAAGTCGGACAGGGGGCTGGAAACACCATATATTTT. Amino acid sequence: CASSQVGQGAGNTIYF.